This T cell receptor beta chain is from a study of T cells in Graves' hyperthyroidism and ophthalmopathy. Amplification yielded TCR beta CDR3 regions, with RNA transcripts as the source. The HTBI primer set served for first-round RT-PCR of the TCR CDR3. One entry per CDR3 protein, called by TCRdb with MiXCR from the multiplex PCR reads. Among hundreds of thousands of distinct CDR3 sequences, approximately 15% were seen once, and the ten largest hold 34%. This clonotype was recorded many times. Germline V CDR1 and CDR2: LNHDA, SQIVND (reference sequence). CDR3 length: 22 residues. Unmatched junction bases numbered 18, after V lost 3 bases and J lost 0 bases.

The sample consisted of blood. The chain couples TRBV19 to TRBJ2-1; 12 bases fit TRBD2. The sequence derives from a woman aged 40 to 50 with Graves' ophthalmopathy. The CDR3 coding sequence is TGTGCCAGTAGTATCAGCGGAACCGAGTTACTAGCGGGGGGAAGCTCCTACAATGAGCAGTTCTTC. Translated: CASSISGTELLAGGSSYNEQFF. The full variable domain, rest sourced from reference TRBV19 and TRBJ2-1, is DGGITQSPKYLFRKEGQNVTLSCEQNLNHDAMYWYRQDPGQGLRLIYYSQIVNDFQKGDIAEGYSVSREKKESFPLTVTSAQKNPTAFYLCASSISGTELLAGGSSYNEQFFGPGTRLTVL.